A single sample is the source of the 4 T cell receptor beta chains below, sequenced in a study of cytomegalovirus exposure and HLA in healthy donors. The protocol was immunoSEQ multiplex PCR, while the TCRdb copy is restricted to in-frame clones and leaves out a portion. Of roughly 56,000 clones in the sample, over 75% are singletons; the top ten hold 2.2%. The material sequenced was PBMCs. These receptors were taken from a young woman in good health and CMV-seronegative.

The DNA for the CDR3 is TGTGCCAGCAGCTTCCACATCAGACTAGCGGGGAGTTCTCCCTCTGTTGAGCAGTTCTTC. This translates into CASSFHIRLAGSSPSVEQFF. The chain employs TRBV11-3 and TRBJ2-1; 11 nucleotides align to TRBD2. Germline assignment: CDR1 SGHNT and CDR2 YENEEA. The CDR3 is made up of 20 amino acids. The J segment lost 9 bases and the V segment lost 3 bases, leaving 22 bases of the junction unmatched. Variable domain in full (rest from reference TRBV11-3 and TRBJ2-1): EAGVVQSPRYKIIEKKQPVAFWCNPISGHNTLYWYLQNLGQGPELLIRYENEEAVDDSQLPKDRFSAERLKGVDSTLKIQPAELGDSAVYLCASSFHIRLAGSSPSVEQFFGPGTRLTVL.

The V call is TRBV30, the J call TRBJ1-5; D perhaps matches TRBD1 (5 bases). Trimming stripped 4 bases from V and 1 base from J, with 11 bases between. From germline, CDR1 is GTSNPN and CDR2 SVGIG (reference sequence). This CDR3 is built from 14 residues. Here the CDR3 DNA reads TGTGCCTGGAATGGACACCTAAGCAATCAGCCCCAGCATTTT. Residues: CAWNGHLSNQPQHF.

V usage is TRBV7-3 and J usage is TRBJ1-1; possible D gene TRBD1, 5 bases. The CDR3 is made up of 15 amino acids. The germline V and J ends were trimmed by 3 bases and 4 bases, with 15 bases remaining between them. Germline values: CDR1 SGHTA, CDR2 FQGTGA. CDR3 region: CASSLDQGWGTEAFF. CDR3 nucleotides: TGTGCCAGCAGCTTGGACCAGGGTTGGGGCACTGAAGCTTTCTTT.

The V gene is TRBV29-1, the J gene TRBJ2-5; 8 nucleotides align to TRBD2. The germline V gene encodes CDR1 SQVTM and CDR2 ANQGSEA. This CDR3 has 14 amino acids. The V segment lost 3 bases and the J segment 5 bases; nucleotides outside the gene matches: 8. CDR3 residues: CSVEYNTGGETQYF. In nucleotides, the CDR3 is TGCAGCGTTGAGTATAATACGGGAGGGGAGACCCAGTACTTC.